This TCR beta chain was sequenced for a study of shared clonotypes between healthy human individuals. From germline, CDR1 is GTSNPN and CDR2 SVGIG (reference sequence). CDR3 length: 16 residues. V dropped 2 bases and J dropped 1; count of bases not matched to a gene: 7. Note on this clone: Its specificity is unknown.

General study results and limits: Estimated richness was generally greater in naive than memory subsets.

The data were produced by immunoSEQ multiplex PCR, yet TCRdb's version contains in-frame clones alone and is incomplete. The sample has 2 million to 2.5 million clones; roughly 95% are singletons. The V and J genes are TRBV30 and TRBJ2-7, with TRBD1 matching 11 bases. This TCR derives from a man younger than 35 in good health. Sequencing used naive CD4+ T cells sorted from blood. As for subset: CD45RA+ positively selected. The chain's CDR3 is CAWSLYGTGGSYEQYF. The CDR3 nucleotides read TGTGCCTGGAGTCTCTACGGGACAGGGGGGTCCTACGAGCAGTACTTC.